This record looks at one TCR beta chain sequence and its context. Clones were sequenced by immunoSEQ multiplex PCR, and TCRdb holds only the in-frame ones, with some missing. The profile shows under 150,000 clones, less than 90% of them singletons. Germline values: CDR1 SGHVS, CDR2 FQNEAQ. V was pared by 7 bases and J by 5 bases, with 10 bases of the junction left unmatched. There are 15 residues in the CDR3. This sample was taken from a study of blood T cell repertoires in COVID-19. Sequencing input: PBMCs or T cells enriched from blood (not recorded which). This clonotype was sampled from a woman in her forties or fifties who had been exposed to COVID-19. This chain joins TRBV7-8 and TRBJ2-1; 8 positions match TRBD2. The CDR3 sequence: CASTPGAGGHNEQFF. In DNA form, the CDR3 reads TGTGCCAGCACCCCTGGGGCGGGAGGACACAATGAGCAGTTCTTC.